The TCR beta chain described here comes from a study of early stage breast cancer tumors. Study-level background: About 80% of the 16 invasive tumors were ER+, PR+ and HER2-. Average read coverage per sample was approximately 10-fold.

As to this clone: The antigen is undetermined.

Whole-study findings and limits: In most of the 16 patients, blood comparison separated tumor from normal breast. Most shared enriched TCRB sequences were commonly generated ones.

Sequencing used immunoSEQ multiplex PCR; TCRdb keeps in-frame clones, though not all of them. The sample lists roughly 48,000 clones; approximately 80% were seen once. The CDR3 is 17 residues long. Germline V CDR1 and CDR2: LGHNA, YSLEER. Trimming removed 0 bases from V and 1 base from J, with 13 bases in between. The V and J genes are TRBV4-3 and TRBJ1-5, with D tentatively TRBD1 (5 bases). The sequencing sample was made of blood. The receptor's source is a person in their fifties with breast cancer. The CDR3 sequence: CASSQEAWGPSNQPQHF. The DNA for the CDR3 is TGCGCCAGCAGCCAAGAGGCATGGGGACCGAGCAATCAGCCCCAGCATTTT.